Below are 30 T cell receptor beta chains sequenced from a single sample in a study of blood T cells in healthy people across ages. A second PCR of 7 to 11 cycles used a sample-barcoded 5' primer and a J-beta primer mix. TCRdb processed the 5' RACE reads anew with MiXCR; each CDR3 protein has one entry. The sample includes 550,000 to 650,000 distinct CDR3 sequences, around a quarter of them seen just once. Separately, the same data were catalogued under a study of T cells of mothers and their children.

Sequenced: blood. All receptors derive from a boy under 10 years old in good health.

This clonotype was counted a few times. The CDR3, as DNA: TGTGCCAGCAGTGCACAGGGTGACCAGCCCCAGCATTTT. It is translated as CASSAQGDQPQHF. The V call is TRBV9, the J call TRBJ1-5; D perhaps matches TRBD1 (6 bases). Deletions cut 5 bases from V and 7 bases from J, with 13 bases between. CDR1 SGDLS and CDR2 YYNGEE come from the germline V gene. The CDR3 has 13 amino acids.

This clonotype was recorded at least ten times. The chain couples TRBV6-1 to TRBJ1-2; tentative D call: TRBD1 (5 bases). The CDR3 is 12 amino acids. V was pared by 6 bases and J by 6 bases, with 11 bases between. Looked up from germline, CDR1 is MNHNS and CDR2 is SASEGT. The CDR3 reads CASSRTGNGYTF. CDR3 nucleotides: TGTGCCAGCAGCCGTACAGGAAATGGCTACACCTTC.

The chain joins TRBV7-3 to TRBJ1-3, with a possible D match to TRBD1 (5 bases). The V gene's germline CDR1 is SGHTA and CDR2 FQGTGA. The CDR3 is 14 residues long. V lost 5 bases, J lost 4 bases, and 12 bases lay in between. CDR3 sequence reads: CASSLRGTGNTIYF. CDR3 coding DNA: TGTGCCAGCAGCCTGAGGGGTACCGGAAACACCATATATTTT.

V gene TRBV20-1 combines with J gene TRBJ2-5; TRBD2 agrees at 10 bases. The J call may be faulty, since TRBJ2-7 better matches the DNA end. This CDR3 has 14 residues. Germline loops: CDR1 DFQATT, CDR2 SNEGSKA (reference sequence). The CDR3 bases are TGCAGTGCCGCCGGGACTAGCGCTGTCTACGAGCAGTACTTC. Its protein product is CSAAGTSAVYEQYF.

The chain combines TRBV7-3 with TRBJ2-1; D is perhaps TRBD2 (5 bases). Germline CDR1 reads SGHTA; CDR2 reads FQGTGA. The ends were cut back, 2 bases at V and 5 bases at J, with 10 bases in the middle. CDR3 length: 14 residues. In DNA form, the CDR3 reads TGTGCCAGCAGCTTAGTAGGGAGCGACAATGAGCAGTTCTTC. It translates to CASSLVGSDNEQFF.

This clonotype came up once. The rearrangement links TRBV29-1 to TRBJ1-2, with 7 positions matching TRBD1. Trimming took 7 bases from V and 0 from J; bases not matched to a gene: 5. Germline CDR1 and CDR2: SQVTM and ANQGSEA. There are 13 residues in the CDR3. CDR3 in amino acids: CSAPTGSNYGYTF. The CDR3 coding sequence is TGCAGCGCACCGACAGGGTCTAACTATGGCTACACCTTC. Full variable domain (missing parts from reference TRBV29-1 and TRBJ1-2): SAVISQKPSRDICQRGTSLTIQCQVDSQVTMMFWYRQQPGQSLTLIATANQGSEATYESGFVIDKFPISRPNLTFSTLTVSNMSPEDSSIYLCSAPTGSNYGYTFGSGTRLTVV.

A few counts support this clonotype. This chain connects TRBV9 to TRBJ1-1; 7 nucleotides match TRBD1. Germline values: CDR1 SGDLS, CDR2 YYNGEE. The CDR3 has 14 residues. Losses at the gene ends were 3 bases for V and 4 bases for J; bases not matched to a gene: 6. The CDR3 here is CASSGQGGSTEAFF. Here the CDR3 DNA reads TGTGCCAGCAGCGGACAGGGAGGGAGCACTGAAGCTTTCTTT.

This clonotype was picked up a small number of times. This chain links TRBV7-9 with TRBJ2-3, with 7 bases matching TRBD2. Germline CDR1 reads SEHNR; CDR2 reads FQNEAQ (reference sequence). V shed 6 bases, J shed 2 bases, and the junction held 5 bases outside the gene matches. The CDR3 is made up of 14 amino acids. In nucleotides, the CDR3 is TGTGCCAGCAGTCTCACTAGCGTCACAGATACGCAGTATTTT. Its protein is CASSLTSVTDTQYF. Full variable domain (rest looked up from reference TRBV7-9 and TRBJ2-3): DTGVSQNPRHKITKRGQNVTFRCDPISEHNRLYWYRQTLGQGPEFLTYFQNEAQLEKSRLLSDRFSAERPKGSFSTLEIQRTEQGDSAMYLCASSLTSVTDTQYFGPGTRLTVL.

The genes are TRBV20-1 and TRBJ1-4; 7 nucleotides match TRBD1. The CDR3 consists of 12 residues. Germline CDR1 reads DFQATT; CDR2 reads SNEGSKA (reference sequence). The trim removed 4 bases at V and 8 bases at J, leaving 4 bases unmatched. The CDR3 loop reads CSATGGWEKLFF. The DNA of the CDR3 is TGCAGTGCTACAGGGGGTTGGGAAAAACTGTTTTTT.

This clonotype was seen only once. The chain carries TRBV18 and TRBJ2-7; D gene uncertain. The closer fit of TRBJ2-5 to the DNA end suggests the J call may be wrong. Germline V gives CDR1 KGHSH, CDR2 LQKENI. The CDR3 extends over 14 amino acids. Here the CDR3 DNA reads TGTGCCAGCTCACCAGGGTACAACGGGGAGACCCAGTACTTC. This gives the protein CASSPGYNGETQYF.

This clonotype came up a few times. The rearrangement links TRBV5-1 to TRBJ1-2; 7 nucleotides line up with TRBD1. The CDR3 contains 14 residues. V was pared by 4 bases and J by 4 bases, with 7 bases of the junction left unmatched. Per the germline V gene, CDR1 is SGHRS and CDR2 is YFSETQ. The CDR3 reads CASSLGTAGYGYTF. CDR3 nucleotide sequence: TGCGCCAGCAGCCTAGGGACAGCCGGCTATGGCTACACCTTC. The full variable domain, its missing parts supplied by reference TRBV5-1 and TRBJ1-2, is KAGVTQTPRYLIKTRGQQVTLSCSPISGHRSVSWYQQTPGQGLQFLFEYFSETQRNKGNFPGRFSGRQFSNSRSEMNVSTLELGDSALYLCASSLGTAGYGYTFGSGTRLTVV.

The chain uses TRBV5-1 and TRBJ2-7; 7 bases are shared with TRBD2. Germline assignment: CDR1 SGHRS and CDR2 YFSETQ. V trimming: 0 bases; J trimming: 4 bases; junction bases outside the gene matches: 7. The CDR3 extends over 15 amino acids. This CDR3 reads CASSLAASGTYEQYF. In DNA, the CDR3 is TGCGCCAGCAGCTTGGCAGCTAGCGGAACATACGAGCAGTACTTC.

The chain is built from TRBV6-6 and TRBJ1-5, with 9 bases matching TRBD1. The germline V gene encodes CDR1 MNHNY and CDR2 SVGAGI (reference sequence). The trim removed 7 bases at V and 0 bases at J, leaving 4 bases unmatched. CDR3 length: 15 residues. The CDR3 DNA reads TGTGCCAGCATCGGACAGGGGAATAGCAATCAGCCCCAGCATTTT. Amino acid sequence: CASIGQGNSNQPQHF.

This clonotype was seen at least ten times. The chain is built from TRBV7-9 and TRBJ2-5; D not resolved. The V gene's germline CDR1 is SEHNR and CDR2 FQNEAQ (reference sequence). There are 13 residues in the CDR3. V was cut by 3 bases and J by 2 bases, with 7 bases left in between. The CDR3 loop is CASSFGIQETQYF. DNA for the CDR3: TGTGCCAGCAGCTTTGGGATACAAGAGACCCAGTACTTC.

This clonotype was seen many times. This chain joins TRBV20-1 and TRBJ2-3, with D possibly TRBD2 on 8 matching bases. The CDR3 has 13 residues. CDR1 and CDR2 (germline): DFQATT, SNEGSKA (reference sequence). Trimming cost V 6 bases and J 6 bases, with 16 bases left between them. CDR3 DNA sequence: TGCAGTGCCCCGGGACTAGGGGGCGATACGCAGTATTTT. This translates into CSAPGLGGDTQYF.

This clonotype turned up a few times. The J gene is TRBJ2-5, the V gene TRBV4-3; D is unclear. Trimming pared 0 bases from V and 5 bases from J, leaving 13 bases between. Germline lookup yields CDR1 LGHNA and CDR2 YSLEER. The CDR3 length is 15 residues. CDR3 bases: TGCGCCAGCAGCCAAGATTCCGTGCCTGGGGAGACCCAGTACTTC. Translated, it gives CASSQDSVPGETQYF.

This clonotype showed up just a few times. V gene TRBV7-2 combines with J gene TRBJ1-1; TRBD1 agrees at 10 bases. Germline-derived CDR1 and CDR2 are SGHTA and FQGNSA. CDR3 length equals 19 residues. Germline trimming cut 0 bases from V and 1 base from J; bases unmatched to any gene: 11. DNA for the CDR3: TGTGCCAGCAGCTTAGCATTTAGGGTCCGGACAGGGGGGAACACTGAAGCTTTCTTT. Protein sequence: CASSLAFRVRTGGNTEAFF.

This clonotype occurred once. CDR3 DNA sequence: TGTGCCAGCAGTCCGTCTACGGTAGGGACTGGGGCCAACGTCCTGACTTTC. The encoded protein is CASSPSTVGTGANVLTF. The chain carries TRBV27 and TRBJ2-6, with D hard to call. The CDR3 totals 17 residues. The V gene's germline CDR1 is MNHEY and CDR2 SMNVEV (reference sequence). Trimming removed 5 bases at V and 2 bases at J, with 16 bases between.

This clonotype was recorded only once. V usage is TRBV7-9 and J usage is TRBJ1-2; perhaps TRBD1 as D (5 bases). This CDR3 region has 14 residues. Deletions cut 3 bases from V and 1 base from J, with 9 bases between. CDR1 is SEHNR and CDR2 is FQNEAQ in the germline V gene (reference sequence). The CDR3: CASSFWDGNYGYTF. The DNA of the CDR3 is TGTGCCAGCAGCTTCTGGGACGGTAACTATGGCTACACCTTC.

The gene calls are TRBV2 and TRBJ2-5; D may be TRBD1 (5 bases). The end of the DNA is better explained by TRBJ2-7, so the J call may be wrong. This CDR3 is 15 amino acids long. CDR1 and CDR2 (germline): SNHLY, FYNNEI. CDR3: CASSGPLGAPDEQYF. CDR3 DNA sequence: TGTGCCAGCAGTGGTCCCCTTGGGGCGCCTGACGAGCAGTACTTC.

J is TRBJ2-7 and V is TRBV6-5; maybe TRBD2 (6 bases). CDR3 length: 13 amino acids. The V gene lost 5 bases and the J gene lost 3 bases, with 11 bases spanning the gap. Looked up from germline, CDR1 is MNHEY and CDR2 is SVGAGI. The CDR3 DNA sequence: TGTGCCAGCAGTCCCGGGAGTCGCTACGAGCAGTACTTC. This sequence encodes CASSPGSRYEQYF.

In its sample, this clonotype was seen a few times. The rearrangement uses TRBV19 and TRBJ1-2; TRBD1 matches at 7 bases. The trim removed 4 bases at V and 3 bases at J, leaving 2 bases unmatched. Germline loops: CDR1 LNHDA, CDR2 SQIVND (reference sequence). The CDR3 spans 13 residues. DNA for the CDR3: TGTGCCAGTAGTACCGGGACAGACTATGGCTACACCTTC. Protein product: CASSTGTDYGYTF.

This clonotype appeared a few times. This chain uses TRBV10-3 with TRBJ1-3; 8 positions match TRBD1. The J segment lost 4 bases and the V segment lost 6 bases, leaving 11 bases of the junction unmatched. The CDR3 is 16 residues long. Germline values: CDR1 ENHRY, CDR2 SYGVKD. The CDR3 reads CAIRGTGPSSGNTIYF. The CDR3 bases are TGTGCCATCAGGGGGACAGGACCCTCTTCGGGAAACACCATATATTTT.

The CDR3 reads CACRELELFF. CDR3 nucleotides: TGTGCCTGCAGGGAGTTGGAACTGTTTTTT. This sequence joins TRBV30 and TRBJ1-4, with a possible D match to TRBD1 (5 bases). The germline V gene encodes CDR1 GTSNPN and CDR2 SVGIG (reference sequence). The length of the CDR3 is 10 residues. The V gene lost 6 bases and the J gene lost 12 bases, with 11 bases spanning the gap.

This clonotype was detected only a few times. The genes are TRBV4-3 and TRBJ2-5; D is perhaps TRBD2 (5 bases). The better agreement between TRBJ2-7 and the DNA end casts doubt on the J call. CDR1 is LGHNA, CDR2 YSLEER, per germline. The CDR3 sequence is 18 residues long. The CDR3 region has the DNA TGCGCCAGCAGCCCCAATTGGCCCTCCGGGTCTCGGAGGTACGAGCAGTACTTC. This codes for CASSPNWPSGSRRYEQYF.

This chain connects TRBV9 to TRBJ2-4, with 11 nucleotides matching TRBD1. The ends lost 3 bases at V and 2 bases at J; junction bases unmatched: 4. This CDR3 spans 16 amino acids. The germline CDR1 and CDR2 sequences are SGDLS and YYNGEE. CDR3 coding DNA: TGTGCCAGCAGCGAAAGGGACAGGGGGACCAAAAACATTCAGTACTTC. Translating gives CASSERDRGTKNIQYF.

This clonotype has only a few counts. CDR3 nucleotides: TGTGCCAGCATTCAACAGGGGAAGTTCAATGAGCAGTTCTTC. Its translation: CASIQQGKFNEQFF. V is TRBV21-1 and J is TRBJ2-1; the D call in the table, TRBD1, was not verified against the DNA. TRBV21-1 is reported as a pseudogene. The CDR3 totals 14 residues.

This clonotype was seen a handful of times. The V gene is TRBV18, the J gene TRBJ1-3; D is uncertain. CDR3 length: 12 amino acids. The V gene lost 5 bases and the J gene lost 9 bases, with 11 bases spanning the gap. CDR1 and CDR2 (germline): KGHSH, LQKENI. This CDR3 reads CASSFLVGTIYF. CDR3 bases: TGTGCCAGCTCATTCCTGGTGGGCACCATATATTTT. Together with reference TRBV18 and TRBJ1-3, the CDR3 gives the full variable domain: NAGVMQNPRHLVRRRGQEARLRCSPMKGHSHVYWYRQLPEEGLKFMVYLQKENIIDESGMPKERFSAEFPKEGPSILRIQQVVRGDSAAYFCASSFLVGTIYFGEGSWLTVV.

The sample holds a few counts of this clonotype. A junction boundary mismatches the germline segment, possibly from a read error. The chain links TRBV13 to TRBJ2-1; D uncertain. The J call may be incorrect, as the DNA end agrees better with TRBJ2-5. There are 14 residues in the CDR3. Germline CDR1 reads PRHDT; CDR2 reads FYEKMQ (reference sequence). The CDR3 bases are TGCGCCAGCAGCTTGTTGGGTCCCCAAGAGACCCAGTACTTC. This sequence encodes CASSLLGPQETQYF.

The rearrangement links TRBV12-5 to TRBJ2-5; 15 nucleotides align to TRBD2. Germline CDR1 reads LGHNT; CDR2 reads FRNRAP. The CDR3 consists of 17 residues. Trimming at V came to 6 bases and at J to 3 bases, leaving 8 bases not matched to a gene. The CDR3 reads CASGGLAGGYVEETQYF. The DNA for the CDR3 is TGTGCTAGTGGGGGACTAGCGGGAGGATATGTCGAAGAGACCCAGTACTTC.